A single sample is the source of the 6 T cell receptor beta chains below, sequenced in a study of T cells after posttransplantation cyclophosphamide. Using immunoSEQ multiplex PCR, the repertoire was profiled, and TCRdb retains in-frame clones only, with some absent. The data show approximately 52,000 clones, with about 82% seen just once and roughly 2.8% held by the top ten. Sequenced material: PBMCs. These receptors were taken from a man aged 25 to 45 with a blood cancer, CMV-positive, and with a related stem cell donor.

The V call is TRBV7-2, the J call TRBJ1-1, with D maybe TRBD1 (6 bases). The CDR3 has 14 residues. Deletions cut 3 bases from V and 6 bases from J, with 14 bases between. From germline, CDR1 is SGHTA and CDR2 FQGNSA. This CDR3 reads CASSFRGGNSEAFF. In DNA form, the CDR3 reads TGTGCCAGCAGCTTCAGGGGCGGAAACTCTGAAGCTTTCTTT.

The chain is built from TRBV28 and TRBJ1-2; 9 bases are a match to TRBD1. The CDR3 is 14 residues long. V was clipped by 4 bases and J by 7 bases; unmatched bases: 7. Germline V gene sequence: CDR1 MDHEN, CDR2 SYDVKM. In DNA, the CDR3 is TGTGCCAGCAGTTACAGGGGGCGCGTTACTGGCTACACCTTC. Protein sequence: CASSYRGRVTGYTF.

Points on this clone: A read error may produce the germline difference seen at one junction end. The V call is TRBV9, the J call TRBJ1-1; tentatively, D is TRBD1 (6 bases). Germline V gene sequence: CDR1 SGDLS, CDR2 YYNGEE. The length of the CDR3 is 13 residues. The CDR3 region is CASSRSRDTEAFF. The CDR3, as DNA: TGTGCCAGCAGCAGGTCTCGGGACACCGAAGCTTTCTTT.

This sequence joins TRBV7-8 and TRBJ1-2; TRBD1 is a possible D gene (5 bases). Germline lookup yields CDR1 SGHVS and CDR2 FQNEAQ. The V end was cut by 4 bases, the J end by 2 bases, with 11 bases between. The length of the CDR3 is 14 residues. For the CDR3, the DNA is TGTGCCAGCAGCTCAGCGGGGCTGAACTATGGCTACACCTTC. It specifies CASSSAGLNYGYTF.

The V and J genes are TRBV7-6 and TRBJ2-7, with D uncertain. V lost 1 base, J lost 3 bases, and 7 bases lay in between. Germline CDR1 and CDR2: SGHVS and FNYEAQ. The CDR3 runs 13 residues. The CDR3 region has the DNA TGTGCCAGCAGCTTAGAGAGTGGCTACGAGCAGTACTTC. Protein: CASSLESGYEQYF.

This clone was detected a few times. The chain combines TRBV7-2 with TRBJ2-3; 10 bases are shared with TRBD2. Germline assignment: CDR1 SGHTA and CDR2 FQGNSA. The CDR3 sequence is 15 residues long. Trimming took 1 base from V and 8 from J; bases not matched to a gene: 6. The CDR3 region is CASSLVSGGEVTQYF. The DNA of the CDR3 is TGTGCCAGCAGCTTAGTCAGCGGGGGGGAGGTTACGCAGTATTTT.